The entry that follows covers one TCR beta chain sequence. This clone was seen just once. No cognate antigen has been identified for it. Per-nucleotide qualities are absent, and no much larger clonotype sits a single base away. This record belongs to a study of vaccination effects on CD4 cells after COVID-19 (dated by TCRdb to the early 2020s). In the study overall: Participants received two doses of either the BNT162b2 or the mRNA-1273 mRNA SARS-CoV-2 vaccine. The study compared SARS-CoV-2 spike-specific CD4+ TCR repertoires before and after mRNA vaccination in COVID-19 convalescent patients and infection-naive vaccine recipients. Altogether, nine to ten COVID-19 convalescent patients and a few SARS-CoV-2-naive healthy vaccine recipients made up the full study. Cultures from other donors in the study were sequenced using the Oncomine TCR Beta short-read assay on an Illumina iSeq 100.

There are 15 amino acids in the CDR3, from cysteine to phenylalanine inclusive. CDR3 DNA is the only sequence kept; it has 45 bases, read in frame from the first base. Germline trimming: 5 bases from V, 8 bases from J; junction bases outside gene matches: 10. In the germline V gene, CDR1 corresponds to MDHEN and CDR2 to SYDVKM. In the ViraFEST assay, PBMC were stimulated with viral peptide pools, and antigen-specific CD4+ T cell clonotypes were then identified by expansion using TCR sequencing. After around 11 days of culture, CD4+ T cells were isolated with the EasySep CD4+ T cell isolation kit. Negative nucleocapsid antibody results before and after vaccination confirmed that the healthy vaccine recipients had no prior SARS-CoV-2 infection. Around 2.1 million PBMC per well were cultured with approximately 10 ug/ml peptides in IMDM containing 5% human AB serum, around 10 IU/ml IL-2 and gentamicin. Half of the culture medium was replaced with fresh IL-2-containing medium on days 3 and 7. Unless otherwise noted, each peptide stimulation condition was cultured in triplicate wells. Using Ficoll-Paque Plus gradient centrifugation, PBMC were separated from whole blood and then either used fresh or cryopreserved at -140C. Overlapping peptide pools spanned the spike proteins of SARS-CoV-2 and the common cold coronaviruses HCoV-NL63, HCoV-OC43 and HCoV-229E. The QIAamp micro DNA kit was used to extract genomic DNA from the cultured CD4+ T cells.

Receptor amplification or capture employed the immunoSEQ multiplex PCR assay. DNA from the CD4+ T cells that had been cultured and isolated underwent TCR beta CDR3 sequencing. In the authors' own workflow: The analysis removed non-productive TCR sequences, trimmed reads to the CDR3 region, and retained only CDR3s that were 7 or more amino acids long. The MANAFEST web app was used to identify antigen-specific clonotypes by comparing expansion in peptide wells with expansion in reference cultures. To count as positive, a clone had to show expansion at FDR<0.05 compared with the reference and with all other wells, an odds ratio above 5, and a frequency above 0.1% in two replicate wells. Clonotypes significantly expanded in SARS-CoV-2 spike wells and in at least one common cold coronavirus spike condition were defined as cross-reactive. CDR3 similarity was assessed by Levenshtein distance with the stringdist R package, and unrooted trees were built with ape in R 3.6.1. Here the immuneACCESS table is served through TCRdb, limited to in-frame sequences with V and J called. Missing clones are a known gap in these copies; in checked studies unresolved V genes cover under half, and the rest lacks a known reason. The DNA gave D and trimming, while V, J and clone size come from that table. In all, the sample holds approximately 74,000 clones, and approximately 74% of those were seen once. The top ten constitute roughly 2.9% of the sample.

What the work shows at the level of the full study, not this receptor alone: Limitations of the study were the small number of convalescent patients and the absence of early post-infection timepoints. Both infection-induced and vaccine-induced clones contracted markedly at late post-vaccination timepoints, which is consistent with waning T cell responses. Among healthy vaccine recipients, nearly all vaccine-induced clones were SARS-CoV-2 mono-reactive, and only 1 of 255 was cross-reactive with common cold coronaviruses.

Recombination linked TRBV28 to TRBJ1-2, with TRBD1 matching 11 junction bases. The TCR sequence derives from a human donor who received a COVID-19 vaccine. The starting material was CD4+ T cells from PBMCs cultured with HCoV-NL63 spike peptides, obtained before COVID-19 vaccination. Explained via the paper, the cell subset or site label denotes: HCoV-NL63 spike overlapping peptide pool stimulation. The sequenced DNA is TGTGCCAGCAGTACGACCCGGGACAGGGGGAGCGGCTACACCTTC. The resulting protein is CASSTTRDRGSGYTF.